These 9 T cell receptor beta chains were sequenced from one sample in a study of blood T cell repertoires in COVID-19. Clones were read by immunoSEQ multiplex PCR, and TCRdb kept only the in-frame ones, dropping some. The sample lists 150,000 to 180,000 clones; 75% to 80% were seen once. Sequencing input: peripheral blood. These receptors were obtained from a man older than 75 with acute or convalescent COVID-19.

The chain employs TRBV14 and TRBJ2-1; 11 bases are a match to TRBD2. This CDR3 region has 13 residues. V lost 4 bases, J lost 8 bases, and 1 base stayed unmatched. Germline assignment: CDR1 SGHDN and CDR2 FVKESK. Here the CDR3 DNA reads TGTGCCAGCAGCCGGGGACTAGCGGATGAGCAGTTCTTC. Translated: CASSRGLADEQFF.

The CDR3 region is CASSSTGGLSTEAFF. In DNA, the CDR3 is TGCGCCAGCAGCTCCACAGGGGGCTTGAGCACTGAAGCTTTCTTT. The V gene is TRBV5-1, the J gene TRBJ1-1; 9 nucleotides match TRBD1. Germline loops: CDR1 SGHRS, CDR2 YFSETQ. The CDR3 consists of 15 residues. V dropped 3 bases and J dropped 4; count of bases not matched to a gene: 7. The full variable domain, in which reference TRBV5-1 and TRBJ1-1 provide the parts outside the CDR3, is KAGVTQTPRYLIKTRGQQVTLSCSPISGHRSVSWYQQTPGQGLQFLFEYFSETQRNKGNFPGRFSGRQFSNSRSEMNVSTLELGDSALYLCASSSTGGLSTEAFFGQGTRLTVV.

This chain connects TRBV30 to TRBJ1-2; D remains unclear. The germline CDR1 and CDR2 sequences are GTSNPN and SVGIG (reference sequence). The CDR3 spans 12 residues. Trimming took 1 base from V and 8 from J, leaving 11 bases between them. In DNA, the CDR3 is TGTGCCTGGAGTGAGGGCCTAGCGGGCTACACCTTC. Its translation: CAWSEGLAGYTF. Looking up the rest from reference TRBV30 and TRBJ1-2 gives the full variable domain: SQTIHQWPATLVQPVGSPLSLECTVEGTSNPNLYWYRQAAGRGLQLLFYSVGIGQISSEVPQNLSASRPQDRQFILSSKKLLLSDSGFYLCAWSEGLAGYTFGSGTRLTVV.

The CDR3 DNA reads TGCGCCAGCAGCCTTTTGGGAGAGCTGGACACCGGGGAGCTGTTTTTT. It encodes CASSLLGELDTGELFF. The chain uses TRBV5-1 and TRBJ2-2, with D possibly matching TRBD2 (5 bases). CDR3 size: 16 residues. Trimming took 4 bases from V and 3 from J, leaving 16 bases between them. Per germline, CDR1 SGHRS and CDR2 YFSETQ.

The chain combines TRBV29-1 with TRBJ2-3; D is unresolved. Between the trimmed V and J ends, which lost 4 bases and 1 base, there was a span of 3 bases. The germline V gene has CDR1 SQVTM and CDR2 ANQGSEA. The CDR3 loop spans 11 amino acids. As DNA, the CDR3 is TGCAGCGTTGCCGGCACAGATACGCAGTATTTT. Amino acids: CSVAGTDTQYF.

The gene calls are TRBV11-1 and TRBJ2-1; the match to TRBD2 covers 10 bases. V lost 1 base, J lost 6 bases, and 3 bases stayed unmatched. The V gene's germline CDR1 is SGHAT and CDR2 FQDESV (reference sequence). CDR3 length: 15 residues. Written as DNA, the CDR3 is TGTGCCAGCAGCTTAGAAGCGGGGGGGCGCAATGAGCAGTTCTTC. This gives the protein CASSLEAGGRNEQFF.

The gene calls are TRBV11-1 and TRBJ2-1, with 7 bases aligning to TRBD1. Germline V gene lookup returns CDR1 SGHAT and CDR2 FQDESV (reference sequence). The CDR3 sequence is 13 residues long. The V gene end was trimmed by 5 bases and the J gene end by 7 bases; junction bases not matched to a gene: 5. The CDR3 DNA sequence: TGTGCCAGCAGCGACAGGGATGGTAATGAGCAGTTCTTC. Its protein product is CASSDRDGNEQFF.

The rearrangement uses TRBV10-3 and TRBJ1-2; no clear D gene. CDR3 length equals 13 residues. V lost 3 bases to trimming and J lost 8 bases, with 13 bases between them. Germline CDR1 and CDR2: ENHRY and SYGVKD. This CDR3 is CAISDTGSGGYTF. The CDR3 DNA follows: TGTGCCATCAGTGACACGGGTAGTGGCGGCTACACCTTC.

J is TRBJ1-2 and V is TRBV9; weak D call: TRBD1 (6 bases). This CDR3 comprises 14 residues. Trimming removed 0 bases at V and 7 bases at J, with 13 bases between. Germline V gives CDR1 SGDLS, CDR2 YYNGEE. This CDR3 is CASSVEGQGFGYTF. CDR3 sequence (DNA): TGTGCCAGCAGCGTAGAAGGGCAGGGGTTTGGCTACACCTTC.